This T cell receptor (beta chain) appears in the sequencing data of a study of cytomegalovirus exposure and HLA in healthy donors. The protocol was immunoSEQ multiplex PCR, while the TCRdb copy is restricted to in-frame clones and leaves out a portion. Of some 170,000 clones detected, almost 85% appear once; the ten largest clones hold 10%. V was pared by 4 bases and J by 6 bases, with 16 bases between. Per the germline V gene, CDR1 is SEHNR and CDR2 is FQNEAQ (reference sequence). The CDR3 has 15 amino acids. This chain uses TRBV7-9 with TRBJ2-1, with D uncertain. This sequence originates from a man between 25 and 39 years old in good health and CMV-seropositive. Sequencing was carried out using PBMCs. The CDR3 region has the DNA TGTGCCAGCAGCTCTCTCATAGGAGTATTCAATGAGCAGTTCTTC. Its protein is CASSSLIGVFNEQFF.